This T cell receptor (beta chain) was sequenced in a study of Graves' ophthalmopathy and Graves' hyperthyroidism. At the level of the study: Peripheral blood was collected at initial diagnosis, before any treatment. Study-level points and caveats: Using 13 signatures, a model distinguished ophthalmopathy from stable hyperthyroidism, reaching roughly 90% sensitivity and 81.08% specificity.

The CDR3 runs to 16 residues. CDR1 and CDR2 from the germline V gene are MDHEN and SYDVKM. V was pared by 8 bases and J by 6 bases, with 26 bases between. The table lists this clonotype with many counts. As yet, its antigen is unknown. A roughly 10 ml volume of fresh peripheral blood provided the PBMCs. As the template, RNA transcripts were used to amplify TCR beta CDR3 regions. Second-round multiplex PCR followed a first-round RT-PCR using HTBI primers. TCRdb independently ran MiXCR on the multiplex PCR reads; one entry per CDR3 protein. Among 350,000 to 400,000 distinct CDR3 sequences listed, approximately 16% were seen once.

The specimen was peripheral blood. The origin of this receptor is a woman aged 18-35 years with Graves' ophthalmopathy. This sequence joins TRBV28 and TRBJ2-7; tentative D call: TRBD1 (6 bases). The CDR3 sequence is CASAEPQGIANFEQYF. The CDR3 DNA is TGTGCCAGCGCAGAACCCCAGGGGATTGCTAACTTCGAGCAGTACTTC.